A selection of T cell receptor beta chains follows, all from one sample in a study of cytomegalovirus exposure and HLA in healthy donors. The data were produced by immunoSEQ multiplex PCR, yet TCRdb's version contains in-frame clones alone and is incomplete. The listing contains about 58,000 clones. The sequenced material came from PBMCs. Receptors were obtained from a woman aged 18-35 years in good health and CMV-seronegative. The CDR3 runs from the conserved cysteine through the conserved F or W. Each record gives: CDR3 length, V gene, D gene, J gene, CDR3 protein, CDR3 DNA. The D gene is left open where the match is weak.

15,TRBV11-1,TRBD1,TRBJ2-1,CASSFVDRSANEQFF,TGTGCCAGCAGCTTTGTGGACAGGTCGGCCAATGAGCAGTTCTTC
13,TRBV9,.,TRBJ1-2,CASSAPQGRGYTF,TGTGCCAGCAGCGCCCCGCAGGGGAGAGGCTACACCTTC
14,TRBV5-1,TRBD1,TRBJ2-1,CASSFNQGDNEQFF,TGCGCCAGCAGCTTTAACCAGGGGGACAATGAGCAGTTCTTC
13,TRBV11-2,.,TRBJ2-7,CASSLWESYEQYF,TGTGCCAGCAGCTTATGGGAGTCGTACGAGCAGTACTTC
13,TRBV19,.,TRBJ1-2,CASSKERVYGYTF,TGTGCCAGTAGTAAGGAGAGAGTCTATGGCTACACCTTC
15,TRBV10-3,TRBD1,TRBJ2-7,CAISESDRAPLEQYF,TGTGCCATCAGTGAGTCCGACAGGGCCCCCTTGGAGCAGTACTTC
10,TRBV10-1,.,TRBJ1-1,CASTEDSAFF,TGCGCCTCCACGGAGGATTCAGCTTTCTTT
14,TRBV6-5,TRBD1,TRBJ2-7,CASSRDREVYEQYF,TGTGCCAGCAGTCGGGACAGGGAGGTCTACGAGCAGTACTTC
15,TRBV6-1,.,TRBJ1-2,CASNRAPTDNYGYTF,TGTGCCAGCAATCGTGCCCCGACAGATAACTATGGCTACACCTTC
15,TRBV6-5,.,TRBJ1-4,CASRQGPGKDEKLFF,TGTGCCAGCAGGCAGGGGCCAGGGAAGGATGAAAAACTGTTTTTT
15,TRBV5-1,.,TRBJ2-5,CASSLLSTVQETQYF,TGCGCCAGCAGCCTGCTGTCGACAGTCCAAGAGACCCAGTACTTC
15,TRBV5-1,.,TRBJ1-1,CASSFGGVWNTEAFF,TGCGCCAGCAGCTTCGGGGGGGTATGGAACACTGAAGCTTTCTTT
14,TRBV29-1,TRBD1,TRBJ1-1,CSVEMGQGVGGAFF,TGCAGCGTTGAGATGGGACAGGGTGTCGGTGGGGCTTTCTTT
17,TRBV6-1,.,TRBJ1-5,CASSERGSLEGYQPQHF,TGTGCCAGCAGTGAAAGGGGGTCCTTGGAAGGCTATCAGCCCCAGCATTTT
15,TRBV27,.,TRBJ1-5,CASSLGRRSNQPQHF,TGTGCCAGCAGTTTGGGCAGGAGGAGCAATCAGCCCCAGCATTTT
12,TRBV28,.,TRBJ1-2,CASSGEAQGYTF,TGTGCCAGCAGTGGGGAGGCTCAGGGCTACACCTTC
17,TRBV9,.,TRBJ1-1,CASSVGVGGQRNTEAFF,TGTGCCAGCAGCGTAGGAGTCGGCGGACAAAGGAACACTGAAGCTTTCTTT
14,TRBV9,.,TRBJ2-3,CASSRELRTDTQYF,TGTGCCAGCAGCCGAGAATTACGCACAGATACGCAGTATTTT
12,TRBV29-1,.,TRBJ1-2,CSVGGLRYGYTF,TGCAGCGTCGGAGGGTTACGCTATGGCTACACCTTC
13,TRBV29-1,.,TRBJ2-3,CSDKGGSVDTQYF,TGCAGCGACAAAGGTGGGAGTGTAGATACGCAGTATTTT
16,TRBV7-8,.,TRBJ1-2,CASSPPQGILNYGYTF,TGTGCCAGCAGCCCACCGCAGGGGATCTTAAACTATGGCTACACCTTC
16,TRBV5-4,TRBD2,TRBJ2-7,CASSLVGLAGVDEQYF,TGTGCCAGCAGCTTGGTTGGACTAGCGGGAGTGGACGAGCAGTACTTC
14,TRBV7-9,.,TRBJ1-2,CASSLGIANYGYTF,TGTGCCAGCAGCTTAGGTATAGCAAACTATGGCTACACCTTC
14,TRBV6-5,TRBD1,TRBJ1-2,CASSLTGQGYGYTF,TGTGCCAGCAGTCTAACGGGACAGGGGTATGGCTACACCTTC
13,TRBV5-1,.,TRBJ2-7,CASSSHPRGEQYF,TGCGCCAGCAGTTCCCACCCCAGGGGCGAGCAGTACTTC
16,TRBV15,TRBD2,TRBJ2-3,CATSRTSGTGTDTQYF,TGTGCCACCAGCAGAACAAGCGGGACCGGCACAGATACGCAGTATTTT
18,TRBV14,TRBD1,TRBJ1-5,CASSQPGTGSISDQPQHF,TGTGCCAGCAGCCAACCTGGGACAGGGTCCATTAGCGATCAGCCCCAGCATTTT
17,TRBV18,TRBD1,TRBJ2-5,CASSPRLRDRRVETQYF,TGTGCCAGCTCACCACGTCTCCGGGACAGGCGCGTCGAGACCCAGTACTTC
16,TRBV18,.,TRBJ2-7,CASSPPSGANSYEQYF,TGTGCCAGCTCACCACCGTCAGGGGCAAACTCCTACGAGCAGTACTTC
11,TRBV5-1,.,TRBJ2-2,CASSSAGAQVW,TGCGCCAGCAGCTCGGCGGGGGCCCAGGTTTGG
15,TRBV19,TRBD2,TRBJ2-1,CATSGGPASYNEQFF,TGTGCCACCTCGGGAGGGCCCGCCTCCTACAATGAGCAGTTCTTC
13,TRBV28,TRBD1,TRBJ1-2,CASNSGQNYGYTF,TGTGCCAGCAACTCGGGACAGAACTATGGCTACACCTTC
19,TRBV4-2,TRBD2,TRBJ2-1,CASSQVPAGSGRINNEQFF,TGTGCCAGCAGCCAAGTCCCCGCGGGGAGCGGGAGAATAAACAATGAGCAGTTCTTC
16,TRBV29-1,TRBD2,TRBJ2-7,CSVEGRGAGDGYEQYF,TGCAGCGTTGAAGGCCGCGGGGCGGGAGATGGTTACGAGCAGTACTTC
15,TRBV30,TRBD1,TRBJ2-2,CAGNNFRDSTGELFF,TGTGCCGGGAATAATTTCAGGGACAGCACCGGGGAGCTGTTTTTT
12,TRBV6-1,.,TRBJ2-7,CASRPQVYEQYF,TGTGCCAGCAGGCCGCAGGTCTACGAGCAGTACTTC
15,TRBV28,TRBD2,TRBJ2-7,CASRLAGGPFYEQYF,TGTGCCAGCCGACTAGCGGGAGGGCCTTTCTACGAGCAGTACTTC
11,TRBV29-1,.,TRBJ2-1,CSVEDGRGQFF,TGCAGCGTTGAAGATGGAAGGGGCCAGTTCTTC
15,TRBV13,TRBD1,TRBJ1-5,CASSTGTAGNQPQHF,TGTGCCAGCAGCACCGGGACAGCTGGCAATCAGCCCCAGCATTTT
19,TRBV30,.,TRBJ1-6,CAWSVGRGTRSYYNSPLHF,TGTGCCTGGAGTGTAGGGCGAGGGACTAGGAGCTACTATAATTCACCCCTCCACTTT
15,TRBV4-1,.,TRBJ1-1,CASRGGHLMNTEAFF,TGCGCCAGTCGGGGGGGACACCTAATGAACACTGAAGCTTTCTTT
14,TRBV11-3,.,TRBJ2-7,CASRSDQAAYPVYF,TGTGCCAGCAGGTCCGACCAGGCAGCCTACCCGGTGTACTTC
14,TRBV10-2,TRBD2,TRBJ2-7,CASVGGRGAYEQYF,TGCGCCAGCGTCGGGGGGAGAGGAGCCTACGAGCAGTACTTC
11,TRBV29-1,.,TRBJ2-1,CSVRTDDEQFF,TGCAGCGTTCGGACTGATGATGAGCAGTTCTTC
14,TRBV15,TRBD1,TRBJ1-4,CATSRGQGGEKLFF,TGTGCCACCAGCAGAGGACAGGGGGGTGAAAAACTGTTTTTT
16,TRBV18,.,TRBJ2-1,CASSPPRGDGANEQFF,TGTGCCAGCTCACCACCGCGGGGAGATGGGGCCAATGAGCAGTTCTTC
15,TRBV4-1,TRBD2,TRBJ2-7,CASSQPLAGPNEQYF,TGCGCCAGCAGCCAACCTCTAGCGGGGCCCAACGAGCAGTACTTC
13,TRBV5-1,.,TRBJ2-5,CASSHRDQETQYF,TGCGCCAGCAGCCACCGGGACCAAGAGACCCAGTACTTC
16,TRBV5-1,.,TRBJ2-2,CASSLLGLKNTGELFF,TGCGCCAGCAGCTTGCTGGGACTCAAGAACACCGGGGAGCTGTTTTTT
14,TRBV6-4,.,TRBJ2-2,CASSDSASTGELFF,TGTGCCAGCAGTGACTCGGCTAGCACCGGGGAGCTGTTTTTT
14,TRBV5-8,.,TRBJ1-2,CASSFRQSIYGYTF,TGTGCCAGCAGCTTCCGACAGTCAATATATGGCTACACCTTC
15,TRBV7-9,TRBD2,TRBJ2-3,CASSPSGRVVDTQYF,TGTGCCAGCAGCCCGAGCGGGAGGGTTGTAGATACGCAGTATTTT
14,TRBV7-2,.,TRBJ2-5,CASSLGRGGETQYF,TGTGCCAGCAGCTTAGGTAGGGGAGGAGAGACCCAGTACTTC
17,TRBV4-2,TRBD1,TRBJ1-5,CASSQVTGEVGYQPQHF,TGTGCCAGCAGCCAAGTCACAGGGGAGGTTGGTTATCAGCCCCAGCATTTT
14,TRBV18,.,TRBJ2-1,CASSPFSGASEQFF,TGTGCCAGCTCACCATTTTCAGGGGCATCTGAGCAGTTCTTC